A single sample gave rise to the 3 T cell receptor beta chains below, sequenced in a study of neoadjuvant nivolumab and ipilimumab in lung cancer. Assay: immunoSEQ multiplex PCR; the TCRdb copy retains only in-frame clones and omits some. The sample lists 10,000 or so clones; 75% to 80% were seen once. The input for sequencing was tumor tissue, taken after neoadjuvant nivolumab, alone or with ipilimumab, at or shortly before surgery. These receptors were taken from an adult with non-small cell lung cancer. Some clones in this sample may be carry-over from other donors' samples.

V is TRBV10-3 and J is TRBJ2-7, with a weak D call TRBD1 (5 bases). Germline CDR1 and CDR2: ENHRY and SYGVKD. V lost 6 bases to trimming and J lost 0 bases, with 15 bases between them. The CDR3 totals 15 residues. CDR3 nucleotide sequence: TGTGCCATCAGGAGGACACCTTCACCCTCCTACGAGCAGTACTTC. Protein: CAIRRTPSPSYEQYF.

V is TRBV12-5 and J is TRBJ1-3; 9 bases are a match to TRBD1. The ends lost 1 base at V and 0 bases at J; junction bases unmatched: 4. Germline V gives CDR1 LGHNT, CDR2 FRNRAP. CDR3 length: 17 residues. CDR3 sequence (DNA): TGTGCTAGTGGTTTGGGGGACAGGGCGTACTCTGGAAACACCATATATTTT. Its protein product is CASGLGDRAYSGNTIYF. Looking up the rest from reference TRBV12-5 and TRBJ1-3 gives the full variable domain: DARVTQTPRHKVTEMGQEVTMRCQPILGHNTVFWYRQTMMQGLELLAYFRNRAPLDDSGMPKDRFSAEMPDATLATLKIQPSEPRDSAVYFCASGLGDRAYSGNTIYFGEGSWLTVV.

CDR3 protein: CASSRAMLTYEQYF. CDR3 sequence (DNA): TGTGCCAGCAGCAGGGCGATGTTAACCTACGAGCAGTACTTC. The genes are TRBV5-8 and TRBJ2-7; no reliable D call. V was clipped by 4 bases and J by 2 bases, with 13 bases between them. This CDR3 is built from 14 residues. From germline, CDR1 is SGHTS and CDR2 YDEGEE.